This T cell receptor (beta chain) is from a study of blood T cell repertoires in COVID-19. On the study more broadly: Donors in the United States, Italy and Spain gave samples during acute or convalescent COVID-19.

This CDR3 has 14 amino acids. The germline V gene has CDR1 KGHSH and CDR2 LQKENI. The authors' processing: Estimated nucleated cell counts came from reference gene primer amplification. Sequencing used immunoSEQ multiplex PCR; TCRdb keeps in-frame clones, though not all of them. V and J calls and clone size are as listed in that table; D and trimming were resolved from the DNA. This table holds around 400,000 clones, about nine tenths found once. For this clone: One end of the junction does not line up with germline, which may come from a read error. Other nucleotide sequences from this sample produce the same CDR3.

Grouping used clinical history reported by participants in a survey and questionnaire. All exposed participants met a person with COVID-19 within 2 weeks before entering the study. The receptor was isolated from a woman aged 40 to 49 who had been exposed to COVID-19. Sequenced sample: PBMCs or T cells enriched from blood (not recorded which). V is TRBV18 and J is TRBJ1-1; maybe TRBD1 (6 bases). CDR3 loop: CASSRGTLNTEAFF. The CDR3 DNA reads as TGCGCCAGCTCACGAGGGACACTGAACACTGAAGCTTTCTTT.